Below are 25 T cell receptor beta chains sequenced from a single sample in a study of T cells in Graves' hyperthyroidism and ophthalmopathy. Amplification of TCR beta CDR3 regions was performed using RNA transcripts as template. The primer set for the first-round RT-PCR of the TCR CDR3 was HTBI. One entry per CDR3 protein, called by TCRdb with MiXCR from the multiplex PCR reads. The sample records about 540,000 distinct CDR3 sequences, 46% being singletons. Sequenced: peripheral blood or thyroid tissue (not recorded which). Receptor source: a woman in her late teens or twenties with Graves' hyperthyroidism.

The chain employs TRBV29-1 and TRBJ1-2; 9 bases are a match to TRBD1. The CDR3 spans 13 residues. Germline CDR1 SQVTM, CDR2 ANQGSEA. DNA for the CDR3: TGCAGTGAAAGGGACAGGGTACCTTATGGCTACACCTTC. Its translation: CSERDRVPYGYTF.

This sequence joins TRBV4-1 and TRBJ2-7, with 10 bases identical to TRBD1. Per germline, CDR1 MGHRA and CDR2 YSYEKL. The J segment lost 9 bases and the V segment lost 0 bases, leaving 8 bases of the junction unmatched. The length of the CDR3 is 15 residues. In DNA form, the CDR3 reads TGCGCCAGCAGCCAAGATCCGAGACAGGGGGCGCGGCAGTACTTC. Translated, it gives CASSQDPRQGARQYF.

This clonotype was counted a single time. J is TRBJ2-7 and V is TRBV25-1; 8 bases match TRBD1. Per the germline V gene, CDR1 is MGHDK and CDR2 is SYGVNS. The CDR3 consists of 16 residues. V was clipped by 6 bases and J by 0 bases; unmatched bases: 10. CDR3 in DNA: TGTGCCAGCAGCTTGAAAAGGACAGGGAGCTCCTACGAGCAGTACTTC. It translates to CASSLKRTGSSYEQYF.

The V gene is TRBV7-9, the J gene TRBJ1-3; D gene unclear. Germline V gene data show CDR1 as SEHNR and CDR2 as FQNEAQ (reference sequence). Trimming shortened V by 2 bases and J by 10 bases, and 15 bases separated the two germline ends. The CDR3 consists of 14 residues. The CDR3 region has the DNA TGTGCCAGCAGCTTAAGTGCTCAGATTAGAACCATATATTTT. Amino acids: CASSLSAQIRTIYF.

This clonotype came up a few times. The chain employs TRBV7-9 and TRBJ1-6, with 9 positions matching TRBD1. Looked up from germline, CDR1 is SEHNR and CDR2 is FQNEAQ (reference sequence). CDR3 length equals 15 residues. V shed 7 bases and J 6 bases; nucleotides not matched to a gene: 7. CDR3 DNA sequence: TGTGCCAGCATCAAAGGGACAGGGAGTAATTCACCCCTCCACTTT. Its translation is CASIKGTGSNSPLHF.

This clonotype was seen ten or more times. CDR3 residues: CANPEESMVRYTF. In nucleotides, the CDR3 is TGTGCCAACCCGGAAGAATCTATGGTTCGCTACACCTTC. This sequence joins TRBV25-1 and TRBJ1-2; D remains ambiguous. This CDR3 has 13 residues. The V end was cut by 10 bases, the J end by 9 bases, with 21 bases between. CDR1 is MGHDK, CDR2 SYGVNS, per germline.

The genes are TRBV7-9 and TRBJ1-1, with 8 bases that match TRBD1. With V trimmed by 8 bases and J by 4 bases, 9 bases remained unmatched. Germline V lookup: CDR1 SEHNR, CDR2 FQNEAQ (reference sequence). CDR3 length: 14 residues. Written as DNA, the CDR3 is TGTGCCAGCGGGACAGGACTCGGGGGCACTGAAGCTTTCTTT. Amino acid sequence: CASGTGLGGTEAFF.

In this sample, this clonotype turned up a few times. The rearrangement joins TRBV12-3 or TRBV12-4 to TRBJ2-5, with D maybe TRBD1 (5 bases). This CDR3 is built from 14 residues. V gave up 5 bases and J gave up 0 bases, with 10 bases separating them. The CDR3 region is CASSPTEYQETQYF. Here the CDR3 DNA reads TGTGCCAGCAGTCCGACAGAGTACCAAGAGACCCAGTACTTC.

About this clonotype itself: This may arise from a read error, as a much more abundant clone is one base away. The gene calls are TRBV20-1 and TRBJ2-5, with a possible D match to TRBD2 (5 bases). The germline V and J ends were trimmed by 4 bases and 7 bases, with 13 bases remaining between them. Germline lookup yields CDR1 DFQATT and CDR2 SNEGSKA (reference sequence). This CDR3 is built from 12 residues. The CDR3 loop reads CSAIPGGGTQYF. The CDR3 coding sequence is TGCAGTGCTATTCCCGGAGGCGGGACCCAGTACTTC.

On this clonotype itself: Sequence at one end of the junction differs from germline and may be a read error. The gene calls are TRBV7-6 and TRBJ2-7; D is uncertain. CDR1 SGHVS and CDR2 FNYEAQ come from the germline V gene. The CDR3 runs 11 residues. The CDR3 nucleotides read TGTGCCAGCAGCTTCAATTACGGGCAGTACTTC. It translates to CASSFNYGQYF.

This chain joins TRBV25-1 and TRBJ2-3, with no clear D. The V and J ends lost 2 bases and 6 bases respectively, with 6 bases between them. The CDR3 is 12 residues long. CDR1 and CDR2 (germline): MGHDK, SYGVNS. CDR3 sequence reads: CASSEITDTQYF. CDR3 in DNA: TGTGCCAGCAGTGAAATTACCGATACGCAGTATTTT.

This clonotype was counted at least ten times. The chain recombines TRBV10-3 with TRBJ2-2; no firm D call. CDR3 length: 12 amino acids. With 3 bases removed from V and 3 bases from J, the gap between germline ends came to 2 bases. Germline values: CDR1 ENHRY, CDR2 SYGVKD. This chain's CDR3 is CAISDHTGELFF. The CDR3, as DNA: TGTGCCATCAGTGATCACACCGGGGAGCTGTTTTTT.

The chain recombines TRBV29-1 with TRBJ1-5; TRBD1 aligns across 10 bases. V gave up 7 bases and J gave up 6 bases; unmatched junction bases: 3. This CDR3 has 12 amino acids. Germline values: CDR1 SQVTM, CDR2 ANQGSEA. CDR3 amino acids: CSAGTGVQPQHF. For the CDR3, the DNA is TGCAGCGCAGGGACAGGGGTTCAGCCCCAGCATTTT.

The genes are TRBV15 and TRBJ2-5; D may be TRBD1 (6 bases). The length of the CDR3 is 16 residues. Germline assignment: CDR1 LNHNV and CDR2 YYDKDF (reference sequence). Trimming left V 2 bases short and J 7 bases short, with 20 bases between. The CDR3 nucleotides read TGTGCCACCAGCAGACCGTGGGACATAAAGGGTATGACCCAGTACTTC. This translates into CATSRPWDIKGMTQYF.

This clonotype was detected only once. It may be a read error: a sequence one base away is much more abundant. The V and J genes are TRBV6-5 and TRBJ1-6; D perhaps matches TRBD1 (5 bases). From germline, CDR1 is MNHEY and CDR2 SVGAGI. The CDR3 contains 12 residues. The CDR3 sequence is CASSLQDSPPHF. CDR3 nucleotide sequence: TGTGCCAGCAGTTTACAGGATTCACCCCCCCACTTT.

The genes are TRBV2 and TRBJ1-2; D possibly corresponds to TRBD1 (5 bases). This CDR3 comprises 14 residues. V gave up 7 bases and J gave up 8 bases, with 20 bases separating them. Germline CDR1 SNHLY, CDR2 FYNNEI. The CDR3 here is CASTGVADAGGYTF. The CDR3 DNA is TGTGCCAGCACTGGGGTGGCGGACGCAGGGGGCTACACCTTC.

In this sample, this clonotype turned up many times. CDR3 residues: CASSQVGNSPLHF. The CDR3 DNA follows: TGTGCCAGCAGCCAAGTGGGGAATTCACCCCTCCACTTT. The rearrangement links TRBV14 to TRBJ1-6, with no clear D. Per germline, CDR1 SGHDN and CDR2 FVKESK. The CDR3 is 13 residues long. Trimming took 1 base from V and 7 from J, leaving 5 bases between them.

This clonotype was counted many times. The chain recombines TRBV20-1 with TRBJ1-1; TRBD1 matches 7 bases. Germline-derived CDR1 and CDR2 are DFQATT and SNEGSKA (reference sequence). V shed 4 bases, J shed 10 bases, and the junction held 0 bases outside the gene matches. The CDR3 totals 9 residues. The CDR3 spells CSANRGAFF. Here the CDR3 DNA reads TGCAGTGCTAACAGGGGAGCTTTCTTT.

The chain is built from TRBV28 and TRBJ2-7; no definite D call. V lost 2 bases, J lost 0 bases, and 17 bases lay in between. In germline, CDR1 is MDHEN, CDR2 SYDVKM. The CDR3 is made up of 17 amino acids. CDR3 protein: CASSLMPPLPYSYEQYF. The CDR3 region has the DNA TGTGCCAGCAGTTTAATGCCTCCCCTCCCTTACTCCTACGAGCAGTACTTC.

This clonotype was detected many times. This chain connects TRBV20-1 to TRBJ2-5; TRBD2 might be the D (6 bases). Germline CDR1 DFQATT, CDR2 SNEGSKA (reference sequence). There are 12 residues in the CDR3. The germline V and J ends were trimmed by 3 bases and 2 bases, with 7 bases remaining between them. As DNA, the CDR3 is TGCAGTGCTAGCGGGAGTCAAGAGACCCAGTACTTC. Translated: CSASGSQETQYF.

The chain recombines TRBV19 with TRBJ2-6; D is undetermined. Germline loops: CDR1 LNHDA, CDR2 SQIVND (reference sequence). The V gene lost 9 bases and the J gene lost 6 bases, with 15 bases spanning the gap. CDR3 length equals 14 residues. The chain's CDR3 is CASNPSAAANVLTF. Here the CDR3 DNA reads TGTGCCAGCAACCCGAGTGCGGCGGCCAACGTCCTGACTTTC.

This clonotype was seen ten or more times. This chain links TRBV7-9 with TRBJ2-7; TRBD1 might be the D (6 bases). Trimming left V 6 bases short and J 3 bases short, with 9 bases between. The CDR3 contains 12 residues. The germline V gene has CDR1 SEHNR and CDR2 FQNEAQ (reference sequence). The CDR3 loop is CASSQDSYEQYF. CDR3 coding DNA: TGTGCCAGCAGTCAGGACAGCTACGAGCAGTACTTC.

The V and J genes are TRBV2 and TRBJ1-3, with D hard to call. The CDR3 is 14 amino acids. V lost 11 bases and J lost 0, with 14 bases in between. Germline V gene sequence: CDR1 SNHLY, CDR2 FYNNEI. The CDR3 sequence: CAWSVTGSGNTIYF. The CDR3 bases are TGTGCCTGGAGTGTAACCGGCTCTGGAAACACCATATATTTT.

This clonotype came up many times. V gene TRBV7-9 combines with J gene TRBJ1-2; no clear D. The CDR3 runs 16 residues. V was cut by 3 bases and J by 6 bases, with 20 bases left in between. The germline V gene encodes CDR1 SEHNR and CDR2 FQNEAQ (reference sequence). The CDR3 sequence is CASSFLAQEAIDGYTF. The CDR3 DNA is TGTGCCAGCAGCTTCTTGGCGCAGGAGGCAATAGATGGCTACACCTTC.

The chain couples TRBV24-1 to TRBJ1-5; unclear D gene. Germline CDR1 reads KGHDR; CDR2 reads SFDVKD. Trimming pared 2 bases from V and 5 bases from J, leaving 9 bases between. The CDR3 contains 14 residues. CDR3 sequence (DNA): TGTGCCACCAGTGATTGGGGTGCGGATCAGCCCCAGCATTTT. It specifies CATSDWGADQPQHF.